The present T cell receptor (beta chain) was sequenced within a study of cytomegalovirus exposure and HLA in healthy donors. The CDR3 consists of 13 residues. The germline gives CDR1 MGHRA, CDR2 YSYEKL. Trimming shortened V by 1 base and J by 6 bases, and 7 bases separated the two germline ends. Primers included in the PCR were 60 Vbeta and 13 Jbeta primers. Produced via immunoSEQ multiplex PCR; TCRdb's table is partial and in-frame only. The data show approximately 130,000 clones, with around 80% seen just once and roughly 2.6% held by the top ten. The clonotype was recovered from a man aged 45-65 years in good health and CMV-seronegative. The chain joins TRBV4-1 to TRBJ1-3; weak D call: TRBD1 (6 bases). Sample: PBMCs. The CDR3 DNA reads TGCGCCAGCAGCCAAGTGGGGGCAAACACCATATATTTT. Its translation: CASSQVGANTIYF.